Listed here is a single T cell receptor beta chain. CDR3 length: 15 amino acids. The germline gives CDR1 MDHEN, CDR2 SYDVKM. The V end lost 2 bases, the J end lost 4 bases, and 13 bases lay between the germline ends. This specimen belongs to a study of identical twins. One entry per CDR3 protein results from TCRdb running MiXCR on the 5' RACE reads. In the table there are some 460,000 distinct CDR3 sequences, over 12% of which are singletons. In addition, the sample was reused for a study of yellow fever vaccine responses in identical twins.

The sample was CD4+ T cells sorted from blood. The rearrangement joins TRBV28 to TRBJ2-3; D may be TRBD1 or TRBD2 (6 bases each). This receptor was identified in a woman younger than 30 in good health. The CDR3 region is CASSLARGVSDTQYF. DNA for the CDR3: TGTGCCAGCAGTTTAGCAAGGGGGGTGTCAGATACGCAGTATTTT.